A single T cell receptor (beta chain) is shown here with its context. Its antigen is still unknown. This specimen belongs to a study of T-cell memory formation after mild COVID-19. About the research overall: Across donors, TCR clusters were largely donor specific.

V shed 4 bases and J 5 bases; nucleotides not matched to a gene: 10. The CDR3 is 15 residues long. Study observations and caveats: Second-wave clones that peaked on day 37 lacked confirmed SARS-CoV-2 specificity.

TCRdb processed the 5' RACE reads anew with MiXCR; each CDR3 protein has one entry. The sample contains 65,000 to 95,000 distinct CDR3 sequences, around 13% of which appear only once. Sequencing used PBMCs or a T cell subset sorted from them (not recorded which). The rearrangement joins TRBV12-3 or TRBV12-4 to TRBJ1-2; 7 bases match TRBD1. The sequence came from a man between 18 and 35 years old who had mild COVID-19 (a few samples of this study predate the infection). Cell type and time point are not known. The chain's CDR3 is CASSYTPTGRYGYTF. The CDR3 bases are TGTGCCAGCAGTTACACCCCGACAGGGAGGTATGGCTACACCTTC.